The rows below give T cell receptor beta chains drawn from one sample of a study of cytomegalovirus exposure and HLA in healthy donors. The repertoire was sequenced with immunoSEQ multiplex PCR; TCRdb's copy has only in-frame clones and lacks some. The sample has approximately 140,000 clones, over 60% seen once; the top ten hold about 2.6%. The sample comprised PBMCs. The receptors here all came from a human donor in good health. CDR3s leave out the opening cysteine and the closing phenylalanine or tryptophan.

V gene	CDR3 length	J gene	CDR3 protein
TRBV30	10	TRBJ2-5	AWKGGIETQY
TRBV5-1	13	TRBJ2-1	ASSTASGGVNEQF
TRBV28	12	TRBJ2-7	ASTRGQATYEQY
TRBV30	12	TRBJ2-1	AWDSRVIYNEQF
TRBV4-2	14	TRBJ2-3	ASSQRSGEWADTQY
TRBV4-3	16	TRBJ2-5	ASSQDPAGPPPRETQY
TRBV5-1	9	TRBJ1-6	ATPRNSPLH
TRBV18	12	TRBJ2-3	ASSPNGQGGTQY
TRBV15	13	TRBJ1-6	ATSREGQGGSPLH
TRBV4-3	13	TRBJ2-7	ASSQDSTGQNEQY
TRBV5-1	12	TRBJ2-1	ASSFSMRGNEQF
TRBV6-6	12	TRBJ1-5	ASHRQGPNQPQH
TRBV2	12	TRBJ2-5	ASEMAGRLETQY
TRBV19	18	TRBJ2-3	ASSKGSGGVKASRGDTQY
TRBV29-1	12	TRBJ1-1	SVGTGGMTTEAF
TRBV6-5	12	TRBJ2-7	ASSPGGIIVEQY
TRBV27	12	TRBJ2-5	ASSPTDSQETQY
TRBV7-3	14	TRBJ2-3	ASSFWGGTNTDTQY
TRBV7-2	12	TRBJ2-7	ASSSRDRDYEQY
TRBV30	13	TRBJ1-3	AWSGTGLSGNTIY
TRBV4-3	11	TRBJ2-7	ASSQEFGGEQY
TRBV6-5	13	TRBJ1-4	ASSYRGGQGEKLF
TRBV7-2	11	TRBJ2-7	ASSNQGGGGQY
TRBV5-5	13	TRBJ1-3	ASSWGQVSGNTIY
TRBV30	11	TRBJ2-3	ACPWTGRTTQY
TRBV5-4	14	TRBJ2-5	ASSRPRGEGQETQY
TRBV27	11	TRBJ2-7	TAGSPSSYEQY
TRBV6-4	13	TRBJ2-3	ASSASGGATDTQY
TRBV5-1	11	TRBJ1-1	ASSSDTDTEAF
TRBV7-8	14	TRBJ2-2	ASSRWGGASAGELF
TRBV7-9	12	TRBJ2-1	ASRPSDSYNEQF
TRBV30	9	TRBJ1-2	GLWQNYGYT
TRBV10-2	9	TRBJ2-7	ASSERYEQY
TRBV4-2	12	TRBJ2-1	ASSGTSGANEQF
TRBV10-3	12	TRBJ1-2	AINPRTANYGYT
TRBV14	17	TRBJ2-1	ASSQVPPSAGGVGREQF
TRBV19	13	TRBJ2-7	ASSRSSGDSYEQY
TRBV28	14	TRBJ2-7	ASSLSGTVDHYEQY
TRBV7-9	12	TRBJ2-5	ASSWETSRETQY
TRBV4-2	14	TRBJ2-3	ASSQEVAGGSDTQY
TRBV20-1	9	TRBJ1-2	SAIRTGGYT
TRBV7-9	13	TRBJ1-6	SSSLGWTGYSPLH
TRBV4-1	12	TRBJ2-1	ASSPADRPNEQF
TRBV6-1	12	TRBJ2-2	ATLRQVNTGELF